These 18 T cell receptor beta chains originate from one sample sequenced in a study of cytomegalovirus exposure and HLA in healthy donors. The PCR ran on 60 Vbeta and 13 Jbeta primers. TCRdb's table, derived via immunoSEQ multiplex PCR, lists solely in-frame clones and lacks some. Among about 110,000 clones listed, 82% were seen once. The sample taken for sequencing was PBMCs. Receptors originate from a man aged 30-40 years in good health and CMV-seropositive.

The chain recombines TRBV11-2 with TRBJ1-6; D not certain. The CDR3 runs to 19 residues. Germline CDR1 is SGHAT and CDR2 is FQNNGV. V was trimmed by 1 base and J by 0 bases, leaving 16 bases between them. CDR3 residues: CASSLASIDGSSYNSPLHF. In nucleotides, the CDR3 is TGTGCCAGCAGCTTAGCTTCAATAGACGGGAGCTCCTATAATTCACCCCTCCACTTT.

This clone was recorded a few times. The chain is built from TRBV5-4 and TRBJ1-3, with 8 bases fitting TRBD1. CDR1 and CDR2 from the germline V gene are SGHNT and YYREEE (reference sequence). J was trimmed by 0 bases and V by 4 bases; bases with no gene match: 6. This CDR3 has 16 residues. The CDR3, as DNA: TGTGCCAGCAGCCGTGGGACAGGTGACTCTGGAAACACCATATATTTT. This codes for CASSRGTGDSGNTIYF. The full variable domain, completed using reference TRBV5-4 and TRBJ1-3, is ETGVTQSPTHLIKTRGQQVTLRCSSQSGHNTVSWYQQALGQGPQFIFQYYREEENGRGNFPPRFSGLQFPNYSSELNVNALELDDSALYLCASSRGTGDSGNTIYFGEGSWLTVV.

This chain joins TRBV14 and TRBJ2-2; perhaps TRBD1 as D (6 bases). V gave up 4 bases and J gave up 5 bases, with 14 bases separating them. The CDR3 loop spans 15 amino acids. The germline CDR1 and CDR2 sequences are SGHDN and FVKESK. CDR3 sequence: CASSPQHRVTGELFF. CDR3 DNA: TGTGCCAGCAGCCCGCAGCACAGGGTAACCGGGGAGCTGTTTTTT.

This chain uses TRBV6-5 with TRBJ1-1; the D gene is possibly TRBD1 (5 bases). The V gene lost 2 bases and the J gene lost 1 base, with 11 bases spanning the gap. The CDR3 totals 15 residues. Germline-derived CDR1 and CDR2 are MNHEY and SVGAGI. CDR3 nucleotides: TGTGCCAGCAGTTACAGCGGGGGGGGGAACACTGAAGCTTTCTTT. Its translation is CASSYSGGGNTEAFF.

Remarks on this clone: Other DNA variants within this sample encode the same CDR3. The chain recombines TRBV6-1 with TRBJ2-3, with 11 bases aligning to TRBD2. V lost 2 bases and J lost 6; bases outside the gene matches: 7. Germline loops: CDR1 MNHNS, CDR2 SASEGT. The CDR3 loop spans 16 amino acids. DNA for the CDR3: TGTGCCAGCAGTGAAAGGCTAGCGGGGGGACCGGATACGCAGTATTTT. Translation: CASSERLAGGPDTQYF.

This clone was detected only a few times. The CDR3 DNA is TGTGCCAGCAGCCCTCACAGGGCTGGTGAGCAGTTCTTC. Translation gives CASSPHRAGEQFF. The gene calls are TRBV7-8 and TRBJ2-1; the D gene is possibly TRBD1 (6 bases). This CDR3 contains 13 residues. CDR1 is SGHVS and CDR2 is FQNEAQ in the germline V gene. Trimming removed 5 bases from V and 9 bases from J, with 14 bases in between. Supplemented by reference TRBV7-8 and TRBJ2-1, the full variable domain reads GAGVSQSPRYKVAKRGQDVALRCDPISGHVSLFWYQQALGQGPEFLTYFQNEAQLDKSGLPSDRFFAERPEGSVSTLKIQRTQQEDSAVYLCASSPHRAGEQFFGPGTRLTVL.

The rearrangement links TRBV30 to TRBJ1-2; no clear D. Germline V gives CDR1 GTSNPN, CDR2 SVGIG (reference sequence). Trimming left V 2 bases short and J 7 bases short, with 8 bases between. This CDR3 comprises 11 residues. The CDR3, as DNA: TGTGCCTGGAGTTCTTCCGGTGGCTACACCTTC. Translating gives CAWSSSGGYTF. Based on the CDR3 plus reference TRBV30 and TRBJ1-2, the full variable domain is SQTIHQWPATLVQPVGSPLSLECTVEGTSNPNLYWYRQAAGRGLQLLFYSVGIGQISSEVPQNLSASRPQDRQFILSSKKLLLSDSGFYLCAWSSSGGYTFGSGTRLTVV.

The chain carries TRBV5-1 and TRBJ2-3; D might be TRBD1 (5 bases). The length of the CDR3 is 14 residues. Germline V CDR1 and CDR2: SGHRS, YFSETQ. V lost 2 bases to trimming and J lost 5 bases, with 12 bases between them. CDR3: CASSFKGAGDTQYF. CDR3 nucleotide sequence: TGCGCCAGCAGCTTTAAAGGGGCTGGAGATACGCAGTATTTT.

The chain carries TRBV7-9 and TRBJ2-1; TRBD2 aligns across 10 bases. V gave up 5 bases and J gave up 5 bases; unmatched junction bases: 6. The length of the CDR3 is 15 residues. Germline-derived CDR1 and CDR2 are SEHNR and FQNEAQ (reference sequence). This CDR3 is CASSVIAGGHNEQFF. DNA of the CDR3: TGTGCCAGCAGCGTCATAGCGGGGGGTCACAATGAGCAGTTCTTC.

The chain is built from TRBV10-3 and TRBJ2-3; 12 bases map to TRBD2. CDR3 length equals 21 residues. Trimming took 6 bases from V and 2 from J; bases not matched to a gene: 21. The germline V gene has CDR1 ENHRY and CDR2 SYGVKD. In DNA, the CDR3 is TGTGCCATCAGGAGACTAGCGGGAGCACTCTTCCGTTTTTATCTCACAGATACGCAGTATTTT. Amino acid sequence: CAIRRLAGALFRFYLTDTQYF.

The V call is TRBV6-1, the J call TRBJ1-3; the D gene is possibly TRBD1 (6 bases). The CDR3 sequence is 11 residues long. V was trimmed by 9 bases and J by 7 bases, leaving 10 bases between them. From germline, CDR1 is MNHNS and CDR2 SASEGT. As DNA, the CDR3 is TGTGCCAGGCGAAGGGGGAACACCATATATTTT. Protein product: CARRRGNTIYF.

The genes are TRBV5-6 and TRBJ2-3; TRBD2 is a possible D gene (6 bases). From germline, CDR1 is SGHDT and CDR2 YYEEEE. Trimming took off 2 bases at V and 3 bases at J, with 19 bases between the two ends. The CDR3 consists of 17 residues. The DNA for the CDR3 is TGTGCCAGCAGCTTCGGGGGTTCGGGCGGTTCGACAGATACGCAGTATTTT. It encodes CASSFGGSGGSTDTQYF.

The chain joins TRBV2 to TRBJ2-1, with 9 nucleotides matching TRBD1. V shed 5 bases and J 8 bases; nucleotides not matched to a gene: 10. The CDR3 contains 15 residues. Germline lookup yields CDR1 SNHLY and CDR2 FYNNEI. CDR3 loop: CASSLSGTGWDEQFF. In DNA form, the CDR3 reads TGTGCCAGCAGTCTTTCCGGGACAGGGTGGGATGAGCAGTTCTTC.

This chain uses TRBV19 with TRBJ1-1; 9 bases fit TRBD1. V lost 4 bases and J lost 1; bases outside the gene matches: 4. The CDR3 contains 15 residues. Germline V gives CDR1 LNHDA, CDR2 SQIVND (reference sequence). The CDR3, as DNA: TGTGCCAGTAGTACCGCGACAGGGGGGAACACTGAAGCTTTCTTT. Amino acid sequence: CASSTATGGNTEAFF.

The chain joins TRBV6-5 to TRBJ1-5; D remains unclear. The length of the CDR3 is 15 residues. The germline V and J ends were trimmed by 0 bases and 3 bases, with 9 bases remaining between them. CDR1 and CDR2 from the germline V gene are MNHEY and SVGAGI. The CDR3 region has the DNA TGTGCCAGCAGTTACTCGTATGAGGCCAATCAGCCCCAGCATTTT. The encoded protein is CASSYSYEANQPQHF.

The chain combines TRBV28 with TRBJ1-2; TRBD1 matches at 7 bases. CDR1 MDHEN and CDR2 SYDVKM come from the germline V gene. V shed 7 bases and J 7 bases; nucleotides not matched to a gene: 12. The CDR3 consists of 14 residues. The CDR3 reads CASKLTGPVLGYTF. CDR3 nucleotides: TGTGCCAGCAAATTGACAGGGCCTGTACTTGGCTACACCTTC.

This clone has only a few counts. The CDR3 coding sequence is TGTGCCAGTAGTAACGTATGGGCGGGGGGGCGTGATGAGCAGTTCTTC. Protein product: CASSNVWAGGRDEQFF. The chain joins TRBV19 to TRBJ2-1; the match to TRBD2 covers 9 bases. Germline V gene sequence: CDR1 LNHDA, CDR2 SQIVND (reference sequence). After removal of 4 bases from V and 8 bases from J, the junction contained 12 bases not matched to a gene. The CDR3 extends over 16 amino acids.

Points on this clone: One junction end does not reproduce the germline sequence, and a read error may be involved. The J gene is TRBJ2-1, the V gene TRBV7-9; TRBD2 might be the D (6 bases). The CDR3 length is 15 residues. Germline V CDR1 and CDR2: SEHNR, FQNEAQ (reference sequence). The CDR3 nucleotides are TGTTCCAGCAGCTCCCCGCGGGGCTCCTACAATGAGCAGTTCTTC. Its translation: CSSSSPRGSYNEQFF.